This entry lists 8 T cell receptor beta chains sequenced from one sample in a study of T cells in Graves' hyperthyroidism and ophthalmopathy. The source material, RNA transcripts, was used to amplify TCR beta CDR3 regions. RT-PCR in the first round (using the HTBI primer set) targeted the TCR CDR3. TCRdb re-called the multiplex PCR reads with MiXCR, one entry per CDR3 protein. The sample has roughly 380,000 distinct CDR3 sequences, roughly an eighth seen once. Sequenced: blood. The receptors here all came from a woman under 30 with Graves' hyperthyroidism.

The sample holds many counts of this clonotype. V and J are TRBV28 and TRBJ2-7, with D tentatively TRBD2 (7 bases). V lost 2 bases and J lost 7, with 21 bases in between. Germline CDR1 reads MDHEN; CDR2 reads SYDVKM. The CDR3 length is 16 residues. The CDR3 protein is CASSLPLGAGVSEQYF. CDR3 nucleotides: TGTGCCAGCAGTTTACCTCTGGGGGCGGGAGTATCGGAGCAGTACTTC. The variable domain in full, with the rest retrieved from reference TRBV28 and TRBJ2-7, is DVKVTQSSRYLVKRTGEKVFLECVQDMDHENMFWYRQDPGLGLRLIYFSYDVKMKEKGDIPEGYSVSREKKERFSLILESASTNQTSMYLCASSLPLGAGVSEQYFGPGTRLTVT.

The V gene is TRBV6-1, the J gene TRBJ2-2, with a weak D call TRBD2 (6 bases). The V gene lost 7 bases and the J gene lost 0 bases, with 9 bases spanning the gap. CDR1 MNHNS and CDR2 SASEGT come from the germline V gene. CDR3 length: 14 amino acids. The CDR3 loop is CASIGGANTGELFF. The CDR3 DNA sequence: TGTGCCAGCATCGGGGGTGCGAACACCGGGGAGCTGTTTTTT.

Turning to this clonotype: A much larger clone differs from this one at a single base, so this may be a read error. This chain links TRBV20-1 with TRBJ2-3; D tentatively reads TRBD1 or TRBD2 (6 bases each). The CDR3 sequence is 14 residues long. The germline gives CDR1 DFQATT, CDR2 SNEGSKA (reference sequence). DNA for the CDR3: TGCGGTGCTAGGAGGGGGGCTAGCACAGATACGCAGTATTTT. Its translation: CGARRGASTDTQYF.

This sequence joins TRBV6-1 and TRBJ2-2, with 7 positions matching TRBD1. This CDR3 has 14 residues. V trimming: 6 bases; J trimming: 4 bases; junction bases outside the gene matches: 5. CDR1 and CDR2 from the germline V gene are MNHNS and SASEGT. The CDR3 DNA is TGTGCCAGCAGGAAACCAGGGGGCACCGGGGAGCTGTTTTTT. Translated, it gives CASRKPGGTGELFF.

The chain couples TRBV5-4 to TRBJ2-7, with D tentatively TRBD1 (6 bases). CDR1 SGHNT and CDR2 YYREEE come from the germline V gene (reference sequence). The CDR3 covers 14 residues. Trimming removed 4 bases from V and 6 bases from J, with 17 bases in between. The CDR3 nucleotides read TGTGCCAGCAGCCGGCCCGGGACAATAACCGAGCAGTACTTC. It is translated as CASSRPGTITEQYF.

This clonotype has ten or more counts. V gene TRBV11-2 combines with J gene TRBJ2-7; no definite D call. V dropped 0 bases and J dropped 9 bases, with 18 bases sitting between them. CDR1 SGHAT and CDR2 FQNNGV come from the germline V gene. The CDR3 contains 15 residues. The CDR3 coding sequence is TGTGCCAGCAGCTTAGATCCGGCAGTGGGCTGGGGGCAGTACTTC. Its protein product is CASSLDPAVGWGQYF. Drawing the rest from reference TRBV11-2 and TRBJ2-7, the complete variable domain is EAGVAQSPRYKIIEKRQSVAFWCNPISGHATLYWYQQILGQGPKLLIQFQNNGVVDDSQLPKDRFSAERLKGVDSTLKIQPAKLEDSAVYLCASSLDPAVGWGQYFGPGTRLTVT.

V gene TRBV4-1 combines with J gene TRBJ1-5, with D hard to call. The germline V and J ends were trimmed by 0 bases and 2 bases, with 8 bases remaining between them. Germline values: CDR1 MGHRA, CDR2 YSYEKL. The CDR3 totals 15 residues. The CDR3 DNA follows: TGCGCCAGCAGCCAAGATCACGGTGGCAATCAGCCCCAGCATTTT. It is translated as CASSQDHGGNQPQHF.

This clonotype showed up many times. This chain uses TRBV12-3 or TRBV12-4 with TRBJ2-7, with 7 bases identical to TRBD1. The CDR3 is made up of 17 amino acids. The V and J ends lost 6 bases and 0 bases, in that order; junction bases with no gene match: 14. The CDR3 reads CASSGTVTGTVSYEQYF. CDR3 DNA: TGTGCCAGCAGCGGTACGGTCACAGGGACAGTCTCCTACGAGCAGTACTTC.